The rows below give T cell receptor beta chains drawn from one sample of a study of OX40 agonist ivuxolimab in advanced cancers. Repertoires were generated with immunoSEQ multiplex PCR, while TCRdb's copy carries only in-frame clones and drops some. Here the sample spans approximately 70,000 clones, 77% being singletons. The sequenced sample was CD4+ or CD8+ T cells sorted from blood, obtained in a trial of the OX40 agonist ivuxolimab. The source of these receptors is an adult with an advanced solid tumor such as melanoma, head and neck, liver or kidney cancer. The CDR3 runs from the conserved cysteine through the conserved F or W. The order of the fields is V gene, J gene, CDR3 protein.

>TRBV27|TRBJ1-1
CASSLYPDRGQLAFF
>TRBV10-2|TRBJ1-5
CASTDQGTLDQPQHF
>TRBV7-7|TRBJ2-1
CASSVGGSSYNEQFF
>TRBV18|TRBJ1-2
CASSLIPGGSGYTF
>TRBV11-3|TRBJ2-1
CASSFSGTRRVNEQFF
>TRBV5-8|TRBJ2-3
CASNAGGTSGVDTQYF
>TRBV6-1|TRBJ1-4
CASSEEEGTDEKLFF
>TRBV10-2|TRBJ1-2
CASSLPGREDGYTF
>TRBV27|TRBJ1-1
CASRVVEGEAFF
>TRBV20-1|TRBJ2-3
CSASKLDTQYF
>TRBV6-5|TRBJ1-4
CASSTWDRGFEKLFF